Reported below is one TCR beta chain. Its antigen is currently not known. It has no much larger one-base neighbor in the sample; base qualities were not kept. Ficoll-Paque density gradient centrifugation was the method used to isolate PBMCs. These data belong to a study of T-cell memory formation after mild COVID-19 (dated by TCRdb to the early 2020s). In terms of the full investigation: TCR sequence clusters from the two donors were found to be largely donor specific. The cohort was made up of two young adult volunteers, one female and one male, who were previously healthy. Longitudinal TCRalpha and TCRbeta repertoire sequencing tracked T-cell clones expanding and contracting after mild COVID-19 in a couple of donors.

From the germline V gene, CDR1 is SGHTA and CDR2 is FQGNSA. The CDR3 numbers 15 residues from cysteine through phenylalanine. The only DNA kept is the CDR3, 45 bases in frame from the first base. V lost 2 bases and J lost 7 bases; the stretch between them is 15 bases long. Findings and caveats that apply to the study as a whole: Contracting CD4+ clones were located mainly in the CM and EM memory subsets, whereas CD8+ clones were found to be enriched in EMRA. The study covered only two mild cases, and larger cohorts including severe cases with pre-infection samples were considered necessary. The second-wave clones that peaked on day 37 were not confirmed to be SARS-CoV-2 specific. The detection of some responding clones in pre-infection memory suggests that pre-existing cross-reactive memory T cells joined the SARS-CoV-2 response. From day 15 to 85, contracting clones showed balanced CD4/CD8 phenotypes, whereas a second wave of clones that expanded from day 15 to 37 leaned towards CD4+.

The sequencing machine was an Illumina NovaSeq 6000. TCRalpha and TCRbeta cDNA libraries were built by 5'RACE with constant-segment primers, adding sample barcodes and unique molecular identifiers. Trizol reagent was used to extract RNA from every sample. The libraries were amplified in two PCR steps, and the second step added a second sample barcode and Illumina TruSeq adapters. Sequencing of the libraries was done on an Illumina NovaSeq, producing 2 x 150 bp paired-end reads. As for the original processing: Reads were demultiplexed and collapsed into UMI-guided consensus sequences with migec v1.2.7. Using mixcr v2.1.11, UMI consensuses were aligned to TRA and TRB V and J templates and then assembled into clonotypes. A clonotype was counted as expanded or contracted only when both edgeR and NoisET called the clonotype significant, with the noise models trained on biological replicates. For edgeR calls, a false discovery rate-adjusted p below 0.01 and a log2 fold-change threshold of 1 were applied. PCA with hierarchical clustering of max-normalized trajectories of the 1000 most abundant clonotypes was used as exploratory dynamics analysis. Each responding clone was given a CD4 or CD8 phenotype based on the CD4+ and CD8+ repertoires, which had been sequenced separately. TCRdb reworked the public reads: Q25 trimming with fastp, MiXCR clone assembly, productive beta chains retained. Rows with one shared CDR3 protein collapse into an entry with the most common genes and DNA. For this entry, the V and J calls and clone size follow TCRdb and not the study's own pipeline. The sample includes about 400,000 distinct CDR3 sequences, with 23% observed a single time. Of the sample, around 13% falls within the top ten clones.

This TCR came from an adult woman who had mild COVID-19 (a few samples of this study predate the infection). The sample titles of this study are shuffled in the database, so cell type and time point are left out; the donor was told from shared clones. Sequencing was carried out using PBMCs or a T cell subset sorted from them (not recorded which). The chain is assembled from TRBV7-2 and TRBJ2-1; the D gene cannot be named for sure. The bases read TGTGCCAGCAGCTTACAGCAGTCGTCTGGGAATGAGCAGTTCTTC. Its protein reads: CASSLQQSSGNEQFF.